These 21 T cell receptor beta chains originate from one sample sequenced in a study of cytomegalovirus exposure and HLA in healthy donors. It was with 60 Vbeta and 13 Jbeta primers that the PCR ran. Some clones are missing from TCRdb's copy, which holds only in-frame ones; the method was immunoSEQ multiplex PCR. The sample has around 120,000 clones, 75% to 90% seen once. What was sequenced was PBMCs. The receptor source for this set is a female donor in good health and CMV-seropositive.

This clone was observed once. The J gene is TRBJ1-2, the V gene TRBV19, with TRBD1 matching 12 bases. The CDR3 runs 14 residues. V lost 7 bases, J lost 7 bases, and 7 bases stayed unmatched. CDR1 and CDR2 (germline): LNHDA, SQIVND (reference sequence). The CDR3 nucleotides are TGTGCCAGTAAATGGGACAGGGGGCATCTTGGCTACACCTTC. Translated, it gives CASKWDRGHLGYTF.

This chain joins TRBV27 and TRBJ1-2, with TRBD1 as a possible D gene (5 bases). This CDR3 contains 13 residues. The V gene lost 3 bases and the J gene lost 8 bases, with 13 bases spanning the gap. CDR1 is MNHEY, CDR2 SMNVEV, per germline (reference sequence). CDR3 DNA: TGTGCCAGCAGTTTCGGGAGGGCAGGGGGCTACACCTTC. It encodes CASSFGRAGGYTF.

This clone was counted only a few times. The rearrangement links TRBV28 to TRBJ2-3, with TRBD2 matching 9 bases. J was trimmed by 5 bases and V by 9 bases; bases with no gene match: 12. The CDR3 length is 15 residues. Germline V gene sequence: CDR1 MDHEN, CDR2 SYDVKM. The CDR3 sequence is CARSSVAGVLDTQYF. The CDR3 region has the DNA TGTGCCAGGAGTAGCGTAGCGGGGGTATTAGATACGCAGTATTTT.

The chain recombines TRBV7-2 with TRBJ2-2, with no clear D. The ends were cut back, 5 bases at V and 5 bases at J, with 6 bases in the middle. Germline V CDR1 and CDR2: SGHTA, FQGNSA. The CDR3 is made up of 12 amino acids. CDR3: CASSPLTGELFF. CDR3 sequence (DNA): TGTGCCAGCAGCCCTCTGACCGGGGAGCTGTTTTTT.

This clone was recorded only once. The chain uses TRBV5-1 and TRBJ1-1; 9 bases align to TRBD1. CDR3 length: 14 residues. Trimming cost V 6 bases and J 0 bases; bases outside gene matches: 3. The germline gives CDR1 SGHRS, CDR2 YFSETQ. The CDR3 DNA reads as TGCGCCAGCAACAGGGGGCCGGTGAACACTGAAGCTTTCTTT. Protein product: CASNRGPVNTEAFF.

The genes are TRBV2 and TRBJ2-7; TRBD1 matches at 10 bases. V was pared by 6 bases and J by 3 bases, with 5 bases of the junction left unmatched. This CDR3 region has 14 residues. From germline, CDR1 is SNHLY and CDR2 FYNNEI. CDR3 coding DNA: TGTGCCAGCAGCGGACAGGGGGAGATCTACGAGCAGTACTTC. Translation gives CASSGQGEIYEQYF.

The chain has TRBV7-6 and TRBJ2-2; possible D gene TRBD1, 6 bases. Germline V gene data show CDR1 as SGHVS and CDR2 as FNYEAQ. This CDR3 is built from 18 residues. Trimming removed 4 bases from V and 2 bases from J, with 20 bases in between. DNA of the CDR3: TGTGCCAGCAGCTACAGACAGGACCTCGAACCAAACACCGGGGAGCTGTTTTTT. This encodes CASSYRQDLEPNTGELFF.

With respect to this clone: In this CDR3 the conserved last residue, phenylalanine or tryptophan, is missing, so a read error is likely. The rearrangement uses TRBV30 and TRBJ1-6; TRBD1 aligns across 11 bases. The CDR3 runs 14 residues. Per germline, CDR1 GTSNPN and CDR2 SVGIG (reference sequence). The J segment lost 12 bases and the V segment lost 3 bases, leaving 7 bases of the junction unmatched. CDR3 amino acids: CAWRPGTGGRPLHL. In nucleotides, the CDR3 is TGTGCCTGGAGACCCGGGACAGGGGGGAGACCCCTCCACCTT.

This clone was recorded a few times. The CDR3 sequence: CASSLSRDRGGTGQPQHF. CDR3 nucleotides: TGTGCCAGCAGTTTGTCCCGGGACAGGGGGGGTACGGGACAGCCCCAGCATTTT. The V and J genes are TRBV27 and TRBJ1-5; 11 bases map to TRBD1. The junction had 14 bases not matched to a gene; V was cut back by 3 bases and J by 7 bases. Germline CDR1 reads MNHEY; CDR2 reads SMNVEV (reference sequence). There are 18 residues in the CDR3.

This chain connects TRBV19 to TRBJ2-7; D possibly corresponds to TRBD2 (6 bases). The CDR3 totals 13 residues. Germline lookup yields CDR1 LNHDA and CDR2 SQIVND (reference sequence). V was trimmed by 3 bases and J by 7 bases, leaving 13 bases between them. The CDR3 spells CASSIAVSGEQYF. CDR3 nucleotide sequence: TGTGCCAGTAGTATCGCCGTAAGCGGGGAGCAGTACTTC.

The chain has TRBV4-1 and TRBJ1-6; D is ambiguous. The CDR3 has 14 residues. Trimming left V 4 bases short and J 8 bases short, with 12 bases between. Germline CDR1 is MGHRA and CDR2 is YSYEKL. Here the CDR3 DNA reads TGCGCCAGCAGCCTACGACTCCTGGATTCACCCCTCCACTTT. Protein sequence: CASSLRLLDSPLHF.

The genes are TRBV29-1 and TRBJ2-7, with D hard to call. This CDR3 region has 13 residues. Germline assignment: CDR1 SQVTM and CDR2 ANQGSEA. The germline V and J ends were trimmed by 7 bases and 0 bases, with 13 bases remaining between them. The CDR3 loop is CSASLVNSYEQYF. In DNA, the CDR3 is TGCAGCGCCTCGCTAGTCAACTCCTACGAGCAGTACTTC.

This clone was observed a single time. This chain joins TRBV7-9 and TRBJ1-1; D remains unclear. The V and J ends lost 1 base and 2 bases respectively, with 11 bases between them. CDR1 and CDR2 (germline): SEHNR, FQNEAQ (reference sequence). The CDR3 extends over 15 amino acids. The CDR3 DNA reads as TGTGCCAGCAGCTTAGTGGGTGCGGCAAACACTGAAGCTTTCTTT. Amino acid sequence: CASSLVGAANTEAFF.

This clone came up once. This chain uses TRBV28 with TRBJ1-1; D is unclear. Deletions cut 6 bases from V and 12 bases from J, with 20 bases between. Germline-derived CDR1 and CDR2 are MDHEN and SYDVKM. This CDR3 has 13 residues. This chain's CDR3 is CASRSPVEGGSFF. CDR3 DNA: TGTGCCAGCAGATCCCCCGTGGAGGGAGGATCTTTCTTT.

The chain employs TRBV6-6 and TRBJ2-3; D possibly corresponds to TRBD2 (6 bases). This CDR3 is built from 15 residues. The V gene's germline CDR1 is MNHNY and CDR2 SVGAGI (reference sequence). V dropped 0 bases and J dropped 0 bases, with 7 bases sitting between them. This CDR3 is CASSYSGTSTDTQYF. DNA of the CDR3: TGTGCCAGCAGTTACTCCGGGACTAGCACAGATACGCAGTATTTT.

This chain joins TRBV30 and TRBJ1-5; D gene uncertain. The V gene lost 0 bases and the J gene lost 7 bases, with 10 bases spanning the gap. The CDR3 runs to 13 residues. The germline V gene has CDR1 GTSNPN and CDR2 SVGIG (reference sequence). CDR3 nucleotides: TGTGCCTGGAGTGTCCGGGGTGGACAGCCCCAGCATTTT. Translation gives CAWSVRGGQPQHF.

V and J are TRBV10-3 and TRBJ1-4; perhaps TRBD1 as D (5 bases). There are 14 residues in the CDR3. CDR1 is ENHRY, CDR2 SYGVKD, per germline. Trimming pared 0 bases from V and 14 bases from J, leaving 16 bases between. The CDR3 loop reads CAISESEDGEGLFF. DNA of the CDR3: TGTGCCATCAGTGAGTCTGAGGACGGGGAGGGGCTGTTTTTT.

V is TRBV7-2 and J is TRBJ2-3, with D possibly being TRBD2 (7 bases). V gave up 3 bases and J gave up 2 bases, with 18 bases separating them. The germline V gene has CDR1 SGHTA and CDR2 FQGNSA. The CDR3 runs 17 residues. This CDR3 is CASSLWGAGADTDTQYF. The CDR3 nucleotides read TGTGCCAGCAGCTTGTGGGGGGCGGGGGCCGACACAGATACGCAGTATTTT.

The DNA for the CDR3 is TGTGCCAGCAATATAGGACAGCACCCCCAGCATTTT. The encoded protein is CASNIGQHPQHF. The V and J genes are TRBV6-6 and TRBJ1-5; a weak D match, TRBD1 (6 bases). The CDR3 spans 12 residues. V gave up 7 bases and J gave up 10 bases, with 14 bases separating them. CDR1 is MNHNY and CDR2 is SVGAGI in the germline V gene (reference sequence).

This rearrangement joins TRBV2 to TRBJ1-1, with D possibly TRBD1 on 6 matching bases. The CDR3 consists of 17 residues. Germline V CDR1 and CDR2: SNHLY, FYNNEI. With 5 bases removed from V and 1 base from J, the gap between germline ends came to 20 bases. The CDR3 sequence: CASSPRGGGRSNTEAFF. CDR3 coding DNA: TGTGCCAGCAGTCCCAGGGGCGGCGGCCGCTCGAACACTGAAGCTTTCTTT.

The V call is TRBV19, the J call TRBJ2-3; 9 bases fit TRBD2. V dropped 7 bases and J dropped 0; count of bases not matched to a gene: 14. CDR1 and CDR2 from the germline V gene are LNHDA and SQIVND (reference sequence). The CDR3 has 18 amino acids. CDR3 sequence reads: CASKTGGRRGGSTDTQYF. In nucleotides, the CDR3 is TGTGCCAGTAAGACCGGAGGGAGGCGGGGGGGCAGCACAGATACGCAGTATTTT.